Listed here are 3 T cell receptor beta chains from one sample, sequenced in a study of blood T cell repertoires in COVID-19. The assay was immunoSEQ multiplex PCR, and TCRdb's table has in-frame clones only and misses some. This table has about 130,000 clones, roughly 80% appearing once. The sample comprised peripheral blood. These receptors all stem from a woman aged 25 to 39 who had recovered from COVID-19.

The gene calls are TRBV3-1 (or the pseudogene TRBV3-2) and TRBJ1-1, with 9 nucleotides matching TRBD1. Germline values: CDR1 LGHDT, CDR2 YNNKEL (reference sequence). The CDR3 is 15 amino acids. V lost 3 bases, J lost 5 bases, and 7 bases stayed unmatched. CDR3 in amino acids: CASSHPDRGLTEAFF. The CDR3 bases are TGTGCCAGCAGCCACCCGGACAGGGGTTTAACTGAAGCTTTCTTT.

V and J are TRBV24-1 and TRBJ1-1; D uncertain. This CDR3 is built from 10 residues. Germline V gene sequence: CDR1 KGHDR, CDR2 SFDVKD. Trimming removed 12 bases from V and 4 bases from J, with 8 bases in between. CDR3 residues: CAFEGTEAFF. DNA for the CDR3: TGTGCCTTCGAGGGCACTGAAGCTTTCTTT.

V and J are TRBV7-2 and TRBJ1-5, with D hard to call. V lost 5 bases and J 3 bases, leaving 14 bases between the germline ends. The V gene's germline CDR1 is SGHTA and CDR2 FQGNSA. CDR3 size: 15 residues. CDR3 protein: CASSPQPAVNQPQHF. CDR3 nucleotide sequence: TGTGCCAGCAGCCCACAGCCGGCCGTCAATCAGCCCCAGCATTTT.